Listed below are T cell receptor beta chains from one sample, sequenced in a study of shared clonotypes between healthy human individuals. TCRdb keeps only in-frame clones here, not all; method: immunoSEQ multiplex PCR. Here the sample spans about 1 million clones, 70% to 80% being singletons. Sequencing was done on a sample of memory CD4+ T cells sorted from blood. Receptors originate from a young man in good health. CDR3s include the opening cysteine and the closing phenylalanine or tryptophan. The order of the fields is D gene, J gene, V gene, CDR3 protein. D genes are given only for firm matches.

-	TRBJ1-2	TRBV28	CASSPPERGSLDGYTF
-	TRBJ2-7	TRBV2	CASSVGASYEQYF
TRBD2	TRBJ2-3	TRBV12-5	CASGFAGVAGTDTQYF
-	TRBJ2-3	TRBV7-9	CASIRVRADTQYF
-	TRBJ2-7	TRBV7-2	CASSLGYASYEQYF
-	TRBJ1-1	TRBV6-1	CASIFGLNTEAFF
-	TRBJ1-6	TRBV13	CASSPRRGVSPLHF
-	TRBJ1-1	TRBV30	CAWSVSSRRNTEAFF
-	TRBJ2-5	TRBV6-5	CASSNRARLETQYF
-	TRBJ1-5	TRBV2	CASRQVPNQPQHF
TRBD1	TRBJ2-1	TRBV5-1	CASSLYDIRGQPYNEQFF
-	TRBJ1-5	TRBV27	CASSLFGQGNQPQHF
-	TRBJ2-7	TRBV4-3	CASSLERVSNYEQYF